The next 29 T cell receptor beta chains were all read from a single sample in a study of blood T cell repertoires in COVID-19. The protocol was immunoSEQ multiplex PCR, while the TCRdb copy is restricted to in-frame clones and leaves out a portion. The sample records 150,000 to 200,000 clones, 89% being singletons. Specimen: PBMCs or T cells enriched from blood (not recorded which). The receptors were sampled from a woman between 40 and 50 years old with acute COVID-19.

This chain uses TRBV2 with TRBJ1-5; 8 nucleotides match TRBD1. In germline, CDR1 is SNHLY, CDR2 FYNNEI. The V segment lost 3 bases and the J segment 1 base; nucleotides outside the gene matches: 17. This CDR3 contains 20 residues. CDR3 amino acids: CASSDARTGIPYESNQPQHF. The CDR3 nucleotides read TGTGCCAGCAGTGATGCCAGGACAGGGATCCCTTATGAAAGCAATCAGCCCCAGCATTTT.

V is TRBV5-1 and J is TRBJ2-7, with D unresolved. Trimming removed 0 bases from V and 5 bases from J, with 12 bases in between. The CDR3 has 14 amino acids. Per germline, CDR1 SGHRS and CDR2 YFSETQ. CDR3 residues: CASSLVGLVHEQYF. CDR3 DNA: TGCGCCAGCAGCTTGGTAGGTCTAGTCCACGAGCAGTACTTC.

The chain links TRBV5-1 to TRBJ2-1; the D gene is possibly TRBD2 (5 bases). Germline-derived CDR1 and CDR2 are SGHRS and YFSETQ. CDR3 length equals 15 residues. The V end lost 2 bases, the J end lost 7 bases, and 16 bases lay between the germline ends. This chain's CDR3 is CASSFTGSFRNEQFF. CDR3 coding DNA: TGCGCCAGCAGCTTTACGGGGTCCTTCCGGAATGAGCAGTTCTTC.

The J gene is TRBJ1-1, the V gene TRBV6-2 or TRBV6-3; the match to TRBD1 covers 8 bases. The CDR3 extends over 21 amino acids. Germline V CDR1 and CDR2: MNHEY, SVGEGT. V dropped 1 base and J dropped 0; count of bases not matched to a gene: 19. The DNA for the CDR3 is TGTGCCAGCAGTTACTGGGGGACGGTAGGGGACAGGCGCTTCATGAACACTGAAGCTTTCTTT. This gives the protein CASSYWGTVGDRRFMNTEAFF.

CDR3 protein: CASSQEAPAGSTGELFF. In DNA form, the CDR3 reads TGCGCCAGCAGCCAAGAGGCTCCGGCAGGGTCGACCGGGGAGCTGTTTTTT. This chain connects TRBV4-1 to TRBJ2-2, with D possibly matching TRBD1 (5 bases). V gave up 0 bases and J gave up 5 bases, with 16 bases separating them. From germline, CDR1 is MGHRA and CDR2 YSYEKL. The CDR3 runs 17 residues.

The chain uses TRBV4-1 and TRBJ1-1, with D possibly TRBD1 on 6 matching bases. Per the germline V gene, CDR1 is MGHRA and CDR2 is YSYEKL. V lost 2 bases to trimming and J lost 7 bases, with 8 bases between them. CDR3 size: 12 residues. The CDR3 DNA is TGCGCCAGCAGCCAAACAGGGAATGAAGCTTTCTTT. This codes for CASSQTGNEAFF.

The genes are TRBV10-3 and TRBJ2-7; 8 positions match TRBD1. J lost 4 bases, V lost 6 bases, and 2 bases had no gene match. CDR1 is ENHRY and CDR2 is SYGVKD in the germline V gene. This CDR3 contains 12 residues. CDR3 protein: CAIRDRDYEQYF. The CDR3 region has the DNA TGTGCCATCAGGGACAGGGATTACGAGCAGTACTTC.

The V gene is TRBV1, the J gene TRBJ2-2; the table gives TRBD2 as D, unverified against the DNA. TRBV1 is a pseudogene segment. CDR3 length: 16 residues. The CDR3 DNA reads TGCACCAGCAGCCAAGATTTGGCGGGGAGGACCGGGGAGCTGTTTTTT. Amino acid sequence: CTSSQDLAGRTGELFF.

The CDR3 DNA is TGTGCCACCCTCGGCGGCCTGTCTTCCTACGAGCAGTACTTC. The encoded protein is CATLGGLSSYEQYF. The chain links TRBV6-5 to TRBJ2-7; D is ambiguous. This CDR3 is built from 14 residues. V lost 10 bases to trimming and J lost 1 base, with 17 bases between them. The V gene's germline CDR1 is MNHEY and CDR2 SVGAGI.

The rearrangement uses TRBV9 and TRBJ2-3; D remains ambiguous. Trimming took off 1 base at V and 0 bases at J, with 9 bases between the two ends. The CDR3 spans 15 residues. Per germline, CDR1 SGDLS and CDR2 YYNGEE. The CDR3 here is CASSVMAQSTDTQYF. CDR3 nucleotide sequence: TGTGCCAGCAGCGTAATGGCACAGAGCACAGATACGCAGTATTTT.

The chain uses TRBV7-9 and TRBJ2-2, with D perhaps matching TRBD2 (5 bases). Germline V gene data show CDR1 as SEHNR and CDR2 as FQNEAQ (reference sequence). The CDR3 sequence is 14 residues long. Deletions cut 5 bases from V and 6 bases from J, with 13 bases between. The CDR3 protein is CASSPPAGSGELFF. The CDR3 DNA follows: TGTGCCAGCAGCCCTCCGGCGGGTTCCGGGGAGCTGTTTTTT.

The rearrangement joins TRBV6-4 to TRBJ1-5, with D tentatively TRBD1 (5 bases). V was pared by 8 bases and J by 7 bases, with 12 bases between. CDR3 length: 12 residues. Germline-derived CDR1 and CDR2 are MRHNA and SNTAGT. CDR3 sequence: CASCGGDQPQHF. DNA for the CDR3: TGTGCCAGCTGCGGGGGTGACCAGCCCCAGCATTTT.

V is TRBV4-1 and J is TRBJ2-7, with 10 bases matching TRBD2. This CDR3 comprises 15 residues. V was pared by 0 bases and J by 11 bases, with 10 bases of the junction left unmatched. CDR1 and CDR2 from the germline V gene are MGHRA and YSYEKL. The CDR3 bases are TGCGCCAGCAGCCAAGATCCGACTAGCGGGCTTGAAAAGTACTTC. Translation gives CASSQDPTSGLEKYF.

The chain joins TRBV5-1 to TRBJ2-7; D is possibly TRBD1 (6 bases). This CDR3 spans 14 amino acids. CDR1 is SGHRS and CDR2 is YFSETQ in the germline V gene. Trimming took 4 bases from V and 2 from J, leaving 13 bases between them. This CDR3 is CASSPGTGPYEQYF. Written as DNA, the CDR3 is TGCGCCAGCAGCCCTGGCACAGGGCCCTACGAGCAGTACTTC.

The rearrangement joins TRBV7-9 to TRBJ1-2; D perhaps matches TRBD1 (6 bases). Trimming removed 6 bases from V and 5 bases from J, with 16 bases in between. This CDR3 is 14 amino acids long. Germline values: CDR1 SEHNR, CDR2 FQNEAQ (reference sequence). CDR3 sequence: CASRPTGDVYGYTF. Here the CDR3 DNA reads TGTGCCAGCAGGCCGACAGGTGACGTTTATGGCTACACCTTC.

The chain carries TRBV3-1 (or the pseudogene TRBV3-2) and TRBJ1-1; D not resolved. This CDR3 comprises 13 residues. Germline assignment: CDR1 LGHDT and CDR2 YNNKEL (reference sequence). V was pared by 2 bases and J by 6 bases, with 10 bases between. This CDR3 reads CASSQPAGSEAFF. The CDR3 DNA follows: TGTGCCAGCAGCCAACCCGCGGGATCTGAAGCTTTCTTT.

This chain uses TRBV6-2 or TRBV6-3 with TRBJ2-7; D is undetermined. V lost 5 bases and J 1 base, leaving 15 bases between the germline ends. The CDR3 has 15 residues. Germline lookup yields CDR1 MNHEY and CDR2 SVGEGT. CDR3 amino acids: CASSRFAPPSYEQYF. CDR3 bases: TGTGCCAGCAGTCGGTTCGCTCCTCCATCCTACGAGCAGTACTTC.

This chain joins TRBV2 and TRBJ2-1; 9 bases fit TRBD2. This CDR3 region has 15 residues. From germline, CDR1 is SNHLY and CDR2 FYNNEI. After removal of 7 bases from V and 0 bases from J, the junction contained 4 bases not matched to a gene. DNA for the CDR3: TGTGCCAGCATAGCGGGAGACCCCTCCTACAATGAGCAGTTCTTC. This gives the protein CASIAGDPSYNEQFF.

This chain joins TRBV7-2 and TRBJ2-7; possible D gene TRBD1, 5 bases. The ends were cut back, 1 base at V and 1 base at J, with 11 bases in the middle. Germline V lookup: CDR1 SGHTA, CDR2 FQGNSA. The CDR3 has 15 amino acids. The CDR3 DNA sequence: TGTGCCAGCAGCTTAGTAGACAGTCGGTCCTACGAGCAGTACTTC. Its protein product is CASSLVDSRSYEQYF.

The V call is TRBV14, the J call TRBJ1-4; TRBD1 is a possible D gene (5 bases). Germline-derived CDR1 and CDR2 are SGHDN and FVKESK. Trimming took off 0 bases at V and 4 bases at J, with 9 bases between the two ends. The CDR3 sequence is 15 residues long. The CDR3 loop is CASSQERGINEKLFF. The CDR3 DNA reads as TGTGCCAGCAGCCAAGAGCGGGGGATTAATGAAAAACTGTTTTTT.

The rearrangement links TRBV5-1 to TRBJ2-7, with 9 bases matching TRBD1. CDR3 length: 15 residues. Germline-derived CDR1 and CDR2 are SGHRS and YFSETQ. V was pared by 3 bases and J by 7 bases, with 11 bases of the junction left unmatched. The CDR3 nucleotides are TGCGCCAGCAGCTCTTTACAGGGGGCGCGGGGGGAGCAGTACTTC. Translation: CASSSLQGARGEQYF.

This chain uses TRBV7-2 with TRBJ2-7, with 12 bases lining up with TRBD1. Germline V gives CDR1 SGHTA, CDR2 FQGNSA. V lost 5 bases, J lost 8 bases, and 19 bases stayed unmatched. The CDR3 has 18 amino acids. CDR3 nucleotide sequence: TGTGCCAGCAGCCCCGGGACAGGGGGCACCGATTTACCTACGAAGCAGTACTTC. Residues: CASSPGTGGTDLPTKQYF.

CDR3 region: CASSTRTSLRTDTQYF. The CDR3 coding sequence is TGTGCCAGTAGTACGCGGACTAGCCTACGCACAGATACGCAGTATTTT. This chain uses TRBV19 with TRBJ2-3; 8 nucleotides align to TRBD2. Germline values: CDR1 LNHDA, CDR2 SQIVND (reference sequence). V trimming: 4 bases; J trimming: 1 base; junction bases outside the gene matches: 7. CDR3 length: 16 residues.

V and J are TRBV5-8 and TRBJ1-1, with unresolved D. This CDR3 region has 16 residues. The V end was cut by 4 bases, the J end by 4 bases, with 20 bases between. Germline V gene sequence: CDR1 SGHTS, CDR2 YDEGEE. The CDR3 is CASSPGLRRESTEAFF. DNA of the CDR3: TGTGCCAGCAGCCCGGGTTTGAGACGGGAGAGCACTGAAGCTTTCTTT.

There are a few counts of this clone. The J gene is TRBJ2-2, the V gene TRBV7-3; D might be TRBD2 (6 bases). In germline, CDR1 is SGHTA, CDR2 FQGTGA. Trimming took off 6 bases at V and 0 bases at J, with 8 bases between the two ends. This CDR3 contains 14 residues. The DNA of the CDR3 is TGTGCCAGCAGGGAGCGGGCGAACACCGGGGAGCTGTTTTTT. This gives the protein CASRERANTGELFF.

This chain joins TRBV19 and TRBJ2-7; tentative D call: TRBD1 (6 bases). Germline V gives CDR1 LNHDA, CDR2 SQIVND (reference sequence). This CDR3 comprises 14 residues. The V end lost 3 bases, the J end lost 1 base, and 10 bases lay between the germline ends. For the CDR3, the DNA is TGTGCCAGTAGTATGACTACAGGGTCCTACGAGCAGTACTTC. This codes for CASSMTTGSYEQYF. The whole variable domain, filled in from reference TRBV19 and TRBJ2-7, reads DGGITQSPKYLFRKEGQNVTLSCEQNLNHDAMYWYRQDPGQGLRLIYYSQIVNDFQKGDIAEGYSVSREKKESFPLTVTSAQKNPTAFYLCASSMTTGSYEQYFGPGTRLTVT.

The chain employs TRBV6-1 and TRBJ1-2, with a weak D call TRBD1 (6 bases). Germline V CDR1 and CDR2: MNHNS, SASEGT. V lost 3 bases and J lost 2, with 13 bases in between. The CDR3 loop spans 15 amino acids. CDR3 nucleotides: TGTGCCAGCAGTGATGGGCCCAGGGGAAACTATGGCTACACCTTC. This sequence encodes CASSDGPRGNYGYTF.

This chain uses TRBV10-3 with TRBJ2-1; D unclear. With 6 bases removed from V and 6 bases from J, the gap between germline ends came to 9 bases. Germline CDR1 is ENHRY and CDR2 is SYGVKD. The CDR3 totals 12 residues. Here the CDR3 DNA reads TGTGCCATCAGCCGCCTAGGCAATGAGCAGTTCTTC. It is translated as CAISRLGNEQFF.

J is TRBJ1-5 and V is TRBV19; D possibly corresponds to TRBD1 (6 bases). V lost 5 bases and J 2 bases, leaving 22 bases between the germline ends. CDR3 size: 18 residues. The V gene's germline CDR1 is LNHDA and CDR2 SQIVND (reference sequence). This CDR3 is CASSAKGRGGPGNQPQHF. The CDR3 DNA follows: TGTGCCAGTAGTGCCAAGGGAAGGGGGGGGCCAGGCAATCAGCCCCAGCATTTT.